This T cell receptor (beta chain) is drawn from a study of molecular identifiers for immune sequencing clone quantification. The CD8+CD4-CCR7+CD45RA+ phenotype defined the sorted naive CD8 T cells. General observations from the study: Spiked Jurkat TCR RNA equal to one cell could reportedly be picked out among one million naive cells. More than 98% of effector molecules, versus under 1% of naive-cell molecules, belonged to clones above 20 RNA copies. Identical TCR molecules sharing a barcode could underestimate highly expanded clone sizes.

Each CDR3 protein is one row after TCRdb ran MiXCR on the PCR reads. The sample includes more than 450,000 distinct CDR3 sequences, 25% of them seen just once. The germline V gene encodes CDR1 SQVTM and CDR2 ANQGSEA. Trimming took 8 bases from V and 0 from J; bases not matched to a gene: 9. The CDR3 sequence is 15 residues long. This clonotype was seen ten or more times. Its antigen is currently unknown. Material: naive CD8+ T cells from blood, with Jurkat cell RNA spiked in. Subset here: FACS-sorted CD8+CD4-CCR7+CD45RA+ naive T cells. This rearrangement joins TRBV29-1 to TRBJ1-4, with 7 positions matching TRBD1. This sequence originates from a human donor in good health. Some libraries in this study had Jurkat cell RNA spiked in. The CDR3 loop reads CSIATGIATNEKLFF. The DNA for the CDR3 is TGCAGCATCGCGACAGGGATTGCAACTAATGAAAAACTGTTTTTT.